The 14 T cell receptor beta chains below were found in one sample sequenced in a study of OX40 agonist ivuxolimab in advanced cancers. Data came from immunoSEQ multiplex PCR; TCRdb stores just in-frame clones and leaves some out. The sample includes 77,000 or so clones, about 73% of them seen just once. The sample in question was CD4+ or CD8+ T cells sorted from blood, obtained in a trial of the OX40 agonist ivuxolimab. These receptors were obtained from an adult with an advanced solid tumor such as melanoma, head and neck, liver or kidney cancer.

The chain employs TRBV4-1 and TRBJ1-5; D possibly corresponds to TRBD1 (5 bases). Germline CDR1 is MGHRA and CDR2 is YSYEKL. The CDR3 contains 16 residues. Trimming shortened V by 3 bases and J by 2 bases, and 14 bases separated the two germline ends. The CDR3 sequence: CASSHLGASGNQPQHF. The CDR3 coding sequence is TGCGCCAGCAGCCACCTAGGGGCCTCTGGCAATCAGCCCCAGCATTTT.

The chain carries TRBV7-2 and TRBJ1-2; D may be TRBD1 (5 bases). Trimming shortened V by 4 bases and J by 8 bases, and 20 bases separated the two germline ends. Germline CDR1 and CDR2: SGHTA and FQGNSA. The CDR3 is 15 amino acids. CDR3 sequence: CASSSPRGGIRGYTF. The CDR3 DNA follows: TGTGCCAGCAGCTCTCCCCGTGGGGGGATCAGGGGCTACACCTTC.

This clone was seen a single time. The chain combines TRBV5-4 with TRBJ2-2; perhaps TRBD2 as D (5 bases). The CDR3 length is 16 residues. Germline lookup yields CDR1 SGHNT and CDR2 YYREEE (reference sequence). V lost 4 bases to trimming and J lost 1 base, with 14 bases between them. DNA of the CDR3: TGTGCCAGCAGCCCGGGGTCCGGGTTGAACACCGGGGAGCTGTTTTTT. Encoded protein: CASSPGSGLNTGELFF.

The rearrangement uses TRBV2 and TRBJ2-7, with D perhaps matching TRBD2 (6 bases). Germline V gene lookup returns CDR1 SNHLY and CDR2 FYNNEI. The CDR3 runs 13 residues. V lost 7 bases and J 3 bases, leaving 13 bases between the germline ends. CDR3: CASKTGEVYEQYF. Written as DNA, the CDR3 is TGTGCCAGCAAAACGGGAGAGGTCTACGAGCAGTACTTC.

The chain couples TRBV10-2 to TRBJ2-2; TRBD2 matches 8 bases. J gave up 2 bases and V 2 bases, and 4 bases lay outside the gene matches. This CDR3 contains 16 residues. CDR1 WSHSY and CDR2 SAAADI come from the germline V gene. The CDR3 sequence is CASSESGGVNTGELFF. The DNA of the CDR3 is TGCGCCAGCAGTGAGAGCGGGGGAGTTAACACCGGGGAGCTGTTTTTT.

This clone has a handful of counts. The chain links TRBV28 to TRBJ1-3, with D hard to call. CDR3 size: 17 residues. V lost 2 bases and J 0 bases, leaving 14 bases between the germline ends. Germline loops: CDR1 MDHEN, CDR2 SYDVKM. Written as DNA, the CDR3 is TGTGCCAGCAGTTTACCATTGACACCCAGCTCTGGAAACACCATATATTTT. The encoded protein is CASSLPLTPSSGNTIYF.

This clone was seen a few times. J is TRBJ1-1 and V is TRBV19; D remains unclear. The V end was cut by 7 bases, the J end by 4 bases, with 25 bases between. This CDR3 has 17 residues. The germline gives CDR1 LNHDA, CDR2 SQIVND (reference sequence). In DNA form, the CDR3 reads TGTGCCAGTAACCCGATAGGCACCTGGGCTGAGGGCACTGAAGCTTTCTTT. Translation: CASNPIGTWAEGTEAFF.

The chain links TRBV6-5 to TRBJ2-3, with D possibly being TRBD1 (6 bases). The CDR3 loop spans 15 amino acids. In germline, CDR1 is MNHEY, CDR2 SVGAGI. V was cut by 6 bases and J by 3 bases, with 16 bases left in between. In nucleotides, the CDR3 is TGTGCCAGCAGGACAGGCCGGGTAGGGACAGATACGCAGTATTTT. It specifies CASRTGRVGTDTQYF.

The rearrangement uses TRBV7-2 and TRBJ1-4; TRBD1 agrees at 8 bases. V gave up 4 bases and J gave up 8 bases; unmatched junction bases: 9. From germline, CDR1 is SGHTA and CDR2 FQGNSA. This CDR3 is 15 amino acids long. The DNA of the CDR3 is TGTGCCAGCAGCTCCCAGACAGGGGAAGACGAAAAACTGTTTTTT. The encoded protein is CASSSQTGEDEKLFF.

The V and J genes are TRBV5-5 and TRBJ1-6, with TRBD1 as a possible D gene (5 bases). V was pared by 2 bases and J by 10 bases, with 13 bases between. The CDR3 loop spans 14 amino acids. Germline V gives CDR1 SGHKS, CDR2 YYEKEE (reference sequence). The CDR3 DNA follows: TGTGCCAGCAGCTTTTACAGAAGGGACTCACCCCTCCACTTT. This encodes CASSFYRRDSPLHF. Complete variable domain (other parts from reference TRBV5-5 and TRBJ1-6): DAGVTQSPTHLIKTRGQQVTLRCSPISGHKSVSWYQQVLGQGPQFIFQYYEKEERGRGNFPDRFSARQFPNYSSELNVNALLLGDSALYLCASSFYRRDSPLHFGNGTRLTVT.

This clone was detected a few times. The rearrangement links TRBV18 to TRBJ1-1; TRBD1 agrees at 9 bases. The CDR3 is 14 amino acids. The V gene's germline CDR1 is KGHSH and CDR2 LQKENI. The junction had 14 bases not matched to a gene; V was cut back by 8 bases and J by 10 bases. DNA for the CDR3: TGTGCCAGCGCGGCCGGGACAGGGATCCCTGGAGCTTTCTTT. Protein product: CASAAGTGIPGAFF.

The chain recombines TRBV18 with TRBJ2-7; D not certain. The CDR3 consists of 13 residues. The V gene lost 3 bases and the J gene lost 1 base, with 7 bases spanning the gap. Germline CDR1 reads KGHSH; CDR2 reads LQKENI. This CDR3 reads CASSPPISYEQYF. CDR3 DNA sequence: TGTGCCAGCTCACCTCCTATTTCCTACGAGCAGTACTTC. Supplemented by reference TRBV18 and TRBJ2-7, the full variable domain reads NAGVMQNPRHLVRRRGQEARLRCSPMKGHSHVYWYRQLPEEGLKFMVYLQKENIIDESGMPKERFSAEFPKEGPSILRIQQVVRGDSAAYFCASSPPISYEQYFGPGTRLTVT.

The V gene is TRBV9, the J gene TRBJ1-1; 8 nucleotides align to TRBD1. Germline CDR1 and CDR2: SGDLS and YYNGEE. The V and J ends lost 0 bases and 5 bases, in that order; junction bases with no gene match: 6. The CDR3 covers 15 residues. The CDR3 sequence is CASSVDAGGRTEAFF. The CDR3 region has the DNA TGTGCCAGCAGCGTAGACGCAGGGGGCAGGACTGAAGCTTTCTTT.

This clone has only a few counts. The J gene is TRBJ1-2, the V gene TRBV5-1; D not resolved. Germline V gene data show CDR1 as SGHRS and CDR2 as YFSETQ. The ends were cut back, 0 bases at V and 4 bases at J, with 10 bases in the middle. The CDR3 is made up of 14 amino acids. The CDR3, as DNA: TGCGCCAGCAGCTTGGGGCCGGGTCCCTATGGCTACACCTTC. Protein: CASSLGPGPYGYTF.